The 26 T cell receptor beta chains presented below share a single source sample, sequenced in a study of blood T cell repertoires in COVID-19. Sequenced by immunoSEQ multiplex PCR; TCRdb stores in-frame clones only, minus some. The table includes about 170,000 clones, approximately 89% detected once. Sequences were obtained from peripheral blood. The receptors were gathered from a man between 65 and 85 years old with acute or convalescent COVID-19.

A single count supports this clone. V and J are TRBV27 and TRBJ2-7; D is possibly TRBD1 (6 bases). CDR3 length equals 14 residues. Looked up from germline, CDR1 is MNHEY and CDR2 is SMNVEV (reference sequence). V lost 3 bases and J 7 bases, leaving 16 bases between the germline ends. The DNA of the CDR3 is TGTGCCAGCAGTTTTCAGGGGCCCAGGGGAGAGCAGTACTTC. Protein product: CASSFQGPRGEQYF.

The chain recombines TRBV10-1 with TRBJ2-5, with D possibly being TRBD2 (6 bases). The germline gives CDR1 WNHNN, CDR2 SYGVQD (reference sequence). V lost 6 bases and J 4 bases, leaving 12 bases between the germline ends. This CDR3 comprises 13 residues. DNA of the CDR3: TGCGCCAGCAGGCGGGGAGTCGGAGAGACCCAGTACTTC. It is translated as CASRRGVGETQYF.

The CDR3 reads CASSYGGVDSPLHF. The DNA of the CDR3 is TGCGCCAGCAGCTATGGGGGCGTGGATTCACCCCTCCACTTT. The chain recombines TRBV5-1 with TRBJ1-6, with D possibly being TRBD1 (6 bases). CDR1 and CDR2 (germline): SGHRS, YFSETQ. This CDR3 is 14 amino acids long. Trimming removed 3 bases at V and 8 bases at J, with 12 bases between.

This chain uses TRBV29-1 with TRBJ1-2; D not resolved. This CDR3 has 11 amino acids. Germline assignment: CDR1 SQVTM and CDR2 ANQGSEA. Trimming removed 7 bases from V and 7 bases from J, with 13 bases in between. CDR3: CSDDGVSGYTF. The CDR3 DNA follows: TGCAGCGATGACGGGGTTAGTGGCTACACCTTC.

The V call is TRBV10-3, the J call TRBJ1-6; 12 bases are a match to TRBD1. The V gene's germline CDR1 is ENHRY and CDR2 SYGVKD. The CDR3 loop spans 19 amino acids. With 5 bases clipped from V and 0 bases from J, the junction kept 8 bases outside the gene matches. The CDR3: CAISPGQGAWGSYNSPLHF. The CDR3 DNA sequence: TGTGCCATCAGTCCGGGACAGGGGGCTTGGGGCTCCTATAATTCACCCCTCCACTTT.

The chain combines TRBV28 with TRBJ1-2, with a possible D match to TRBD1 (5 bases). The CDR3 length is 10 residues. Per germline, CDR1 MDHEN and CDR2 SYDVKM. CDR3 sequence reads: CGSGNYGYTF. Written as DNA, the CDR3 is TGTGGCTCAGGGAACTATGGCTACACCTTC.

The chain recombines TRBV5-1 with TRBJ2-5, with TRBD1 as a possible D gene (5 bases). The CDR3 covers 14 residues. Trimming cost V 0 bases and J 4 bases, with 10 bases left between them. Germline CDR1 SGHRS, CDR2 YFSETQ. This chain's CDR3 is CASSLVQAGETQYF. CDR3 DNA sequence: TGCGCCAGCAGCTTGGTACAGGCCGGAGAGACCCAGTACTTC.

The sample holds one count of this clone. The chain uses TRBV23-1 and TRBJ1-2; D is unclear. TRBV23-1 is assigned to the ORF class and has an uncertain function. This CDR3 is 17 amino acids long. V lost 2 bases to trimming and J lost 7 bases, with 23 bases between them. Here the CDR3 reads CASSQPPARTPKGGYTF. CDR3 bases: TGCGCCAGCAGTCAACCCCCGGCTCGGACTCCGAAGGGTGGCTACACCTTC.

This clone was recorded once. The chain links TRBV20-1 to TRBJ2-7; a weak D match, TRBD1 (6 bases). Germline CDR1 is DFQATT and CDR2 is SNEGSKA (reference sequence). There are 11 residues in the CDR3. The V gene lost 6 bases and the J gene lost 6 bases, with 12 bases spanning the gap. The CDR3 spells CSAARQVEQYF. The CDR3 DNA reads TGCAGTGCCGCCCGACAGGTCGAGCAGTACTTC.

In its sample, this clone was seen once. The V and J genes are TRBV5-1 and TRBJ2-1; D gene uncertain. V gave up 0 bases and J gave up 4 bases, with 17 bases separating them. Germline loops: CDR1 SGHRS, CDR2 YFSETQ. The CDR3 length is 17 residues. CDR3 in amino acids: CASSLGPSGLYYNEQFF. The CDR3 region has the DNA TGCGCCAGCAGCTTGGGACCATCAGGTCTATATTACAATGAGCAGTTCTTC.

This chain joins TRBV10-3 and TRBJ2-7; 10 bases match TRBD1. The CDR3 length is 15 residues. With V trimmed by 3 bases and J by 0 bases, 2 bases remained unmatched. CDR1 is ENHRY, CDR2 SYGVKD, per germline. The CDR3 sequence: CAISDWTGGSYEQYF. The CDR3, as DNA: TGTGCCATCAGTGATTGGACAGGGGGCTCCTACGAGCAGTACTTC.

This chain connects TRBV29-1 to TRBJ2-1; 9 bases line up with TRBD1. The CDR3 has 14 amino acids. V was clipped by 8 bases and J by 2 bases; unmatched bases: 7. Per the germline V gene, CDR1 is SQVTM and CDR2 is ANQGSEA. CDR3 sequence: CSQRTGETYNEQFF. In nucleotides, the CDR3 is TGCAGCCAACGGACAGGGGAAACCTACAATGAGCAGTTCTTC.

The rearrangement joins TRBV6-2 or TRBV6-3 to TRBJ1-3; D remains ambiguous. Germline values: CDR1 MNHEY, CDR2 SVGEGT. Trimming removed 0 bases at V and 3 bases at J, with 3 bases between. This CDR3 has 13 residues. This chain's CDR3 is CASSYSLGNTIYF. CDR3 bases: TGTGCCAGCAGTTACTCCCTTGGAAACACCATATATTTT.

As DNA, the CDR3 is TGTGCCAGCAGTCCCCTGGGGCAGGGCAATCAGCCCCAGCATTTT. It codes for CASSPLGQGNQPQHF. This chain connects TRBV27 to TRBJ1-5; possibly TRBD1 for D (5 bases). Germline assignment: CDR1 MNHEY and CDR2 SMNVEV (reference sequence). V lost 5 bases, J lost 2 bases, and 13 bases lay in between. The length of the CDR3 is 15 residues.

V usage is TRBV11-3 and J usage is TRBJ2-1; possible D gene TRBD1, 5 bases. CDR3 length: 13 amino acids. The V and J ends lost 3 bases and 9 bases respectively, with 12 bases between them. Germline values: CDR1 SGHNT, CDR2 YENEEA. This CDR3 reads CASSFSGIGEQFF. CDR3 DNA sequence: TGTGCCAGCAGCTTTTCAGGGATAGGTGAGCAGTTCTTC.

The chain has TRBV5-1 and TRBJ1-3; D remains unclear. CDR1 and CDR2 (germline): SGHRS, YFSETQ. The V gene lost 5 bases and the J gene lost 0 bases, with 15 bases spanning the gap. There are 16 residues in the CDR3. The CDR3 DNA is TGCGCCAGCAGTTTCATTCAGCAGGACTCTGGAAACACCATATATTTT. It translates to CASSFIQQDSGNTIYF. The full variable domain, with the rest looked up from reference TRBV5-1 and TRBJ1-3, is KAGVTQTPRYLIKTRGQQVTLSCSPISGHRSVSWYQQTPGQGLQFLFEYFSETQRNKGNFPGRFSGRQFSNSRSEMNVSTLELGDSALYLCASSFIQQDSGNTIYFGEGSWLTVV.

The V and J genes are TRBV6-5 and TRBJ1-5, with TRBD1 matching over 7 bases. The V and J ends lost 5 bases and 6 bases, in that order; junction bases with no gene match: 4. Germline lookup yields CDR1 MNHEY and CDR2 SVGAGI. This CDR3 comprises 13 residues. The CDR3 bases are TGTGCCAGCAGTAGACAGGGACTTCAGCCCCAGCATTTT. Translation: CASSRQGLQPQHF.

The chain's CDR3 is CASSPRTSGGAGELFF. DNA of the CDR3: TGTGCCAGCAGCCCCCGGACTAGCGGGGGCGCCGGGGAGCTGTTTTTT. J is TRBJ2-2 and V is TRBV7-3, with TRBD2 identical over 13 bases. This CDR3 comprises 16 residues. V was pared by 5 bases and J by 6 bases, with 6 bases of the junction left unmatched. Germline lookup yields CDR1 SGHTA and CDR2 FQGTGA.

The rearrangement links TRBV12-3 or TRBV12-4 to TRBJ2-7, with a possible D match to TRBD1 (6 bases). The CDR3 runs 12 residues. Deletions cut 7 bases from V and 6 bases from J, with 13 bases between. In DNA form, the CDR3 reads TGTGCCAGCACATGGGGCAGGGGCGAGCAGTACTTC. As protein: CASTWGRGEQYF.

Here the CDR3 reads CASSQIPYASGRALFYEQYF. The CDR3 DNA reads as TGTGCCAGCAGCCAAATCCCCTACGCTAGCGGGAGGGCCCTCTTCTACGAGCAGTACTTC. This chain joins TRBV4-2 and TRBJ2-7; 12 bases agree with TRBD2. This CDR3 has 20 residues. Germline assignment: CDR1 LGHNA and CDR2 YNFKEQ. The J segment lost 3 bases and the V segment lost 2 bases, leaving 17 bases of the junction unmatched.

The chain is built from TRBV5-8 and TRBJ1-4; no definite D call. This CDR3 has 15 amino acids. Germline V gene sequence: CDR1 SGHTS, CDR2 YDEGEE. Between the trimmed V and J ends, which lost 5 bases and 5 bases, there was a span of 16 bases. The CDR3 sequence is CASRQTHLYNEKLFF. DNA for the CDR3: TGTGCCAGCAGACAAACCCACCTTTACAATGAAAAACTGTTTTTT.

The gene calls are TRBV30 and TRBJ2-7; 7 bases align to TRBD2. CDR3 size: 14 residues. Germline trimming cut 3 bases from V and 0 bases from J; bases unmatched to any gene: 5. CDR1 GTSNPN and CDR2 SVGIG come from the germline V gene (reference sequence). The CDR3 DNA reads as TGTGCCTGGAGGGGTCTAGCGGTCTCCTACGAGCAGTACTTC. This codes for CAWRGLAVSYEQYF.

The chain uses TRBV20-1 and TRBJ2-3, with 7 positions matching TRBD2. This CDR3 region has 18 residues. From germline, CDR1 is DFQATT and CDR2 SNEGSKA (reference sequence). V was clipped by 3 bases and J by 2 bases; unmatched bases: 17. This CDR3 reads CSASPTSVLAGITDTQYF. CDR3 nucleotide sequence: TGCAGTGCTAGTCCTACTAGCGTCTTGGCGGGAATCACAGATACGCAGTATTTT.

CDR3 bases: TGTGCCAGCAGCCTTGGACTAGCGGGTCCCTACGAGCAGTACTTC. Its protein is CASSLGLAGPYEQYF. This chain links TRBV3-1 (or the pseudogene TRBV3-2) with TRBJ2-7; 11 bases map to TRBD2. CDR1 LGHDT and CDR2 YNNKEL come from the germline V gene (reference sequence). The CDR3 covers 15 residues. V was clipped by 4 bases and J by 2 bases; unmatched bases: 4.

This chain connects TRBV18 to TRBJ2-7; D is perhaps TRBD1 (5 bases). The length of the CDR3 is 12 residues. Trimming stripped 3 bases from V and 6 bases from J, with 9 bases between. Germline V lookup: CDR1 KGHSH, CDR2 LQKENI. CDR3 sequence (DNA): TGTGCCAGCTCACCTACCAGGGCCGAGCAGTACTTC. It codes for CASSPTRAEQYF.

This clone was seen only once. The genes are TRBV3-1 (or the pseudogene TRBV3-2) and TRBJ2-5; 7 bases fit TRBD1. The V gene end was trimmed by 1 base and the J gene end by 1 base; junction bases not matched to a gene: 9. This CDR3 has 17 amino acids. CDR1 and CDR2 from the germline V gene are LGHDT and YNNKEL (reference sequence). Here the CDR3 reads CASSQGFVSGGQETQYF. The CDR3 nucleotides read TGTGCCAGCAGCCAAGGATTCGTGTCAGGGGGCCAAGAGACCCAGTACTTC.